This passage covers 31 T cell receptor beta chains from one sample sequenced in a study of human T cells and chemical hapten exposure. TCRdb passed the RACE reads through MiXCR, listing each CDR3 protein once. The table shows approximately 320,000 distinct CDR3 sequences, with about 5% occurring only once. The sample's time point: pre-sensitization, week 0. Treatment specified: therapeutic diphenylcyclopropenone sensitization with weekly scalp DPC. Sequenced here: whole blood, sampled in connection with sensitization to the hapten diphenylcyclopropenone (DPC). The receptors stem from a woman between 18 and 30 years old with alopecia areata. Some clones in this sample may be carry-over from other donors' samples.

The gene calls are TRBV5-1 and TRBJ2-5, with D unresolved. Looked up from germline, CDR1 is SGHRS and CDR2 is YFSETQ. V lost 5 bases and J lost 2, with 13 bases in between. The CDR3 sequence is 14 residues long. CDR3 residues: CASRPVGSQETQYF. CDR3 sequence (DNA): TGCGCCAGCAGGCCAGTGGGGTCACAAGAGACCCAGTACTTC.

This clonotype was seen ten or more times. V usage is TRBV6-5 and J usage is TRBJ2-5; 8 nucleotides line up with TRBD1. With 0 bases clipped from V and 4 bases from J, the junction kept 4 bases outside the gene matches. Germline V gives CDR1 MNHEY, CDR2 SVGAGI. CDR3 length: 15 residues. CDR3 loop: CASSYSTTGVETQYF. The DNA of the CDR3 is TGTGCCAGCAGTTACTCGACGACAGGGGTAGAGACCCAGTACTTC.

In its sample, this clonotype was seen many times. CDR3 sequence reads: CASSFPSGSGNTIYF. For the CDR3, the DNA is TGTGCCAGCAGTTTTCCTTCAGGCTCTGGAAACACCATATATTTT. The chain links TRBV12-3 or TRBV12-4 to TRBJ1-3, with D hard to call. CDR3 size: 15 residues. V shed 3 bases and J shed 0 bases, with 9 bases lying between them.

The chain recombines TRBV18 with TRBJ2-5; D not resolved. Germline-derived CDR1 and CDR2 are KGHSH and LQKENI. This CDR3 is 13 amino acids long. Trimming took off 2 bases at V and 3 bases at J, with 7 bases between the two ends. CDR3 nucleotides: TGTGCCAGCTCACCAGGGGTGGAAGAGACCCAGTACTTC. Protein product: CASSPGVEETQYF.

This chain uses TRBV4-1 with TRBJ2-1; the D call may be TRBD1 or TRBD2 (5 bases each). V shed 2 bases and J shed 6 bases, with 14 bases lying between them. Looked up from germline, CDR1 is MGHRA and CDR2 is YSYEKL. The CDR3 spans 15 residues. CDR3 in amino acids: CASSQRGDSLNEQFF. In nucleotides, the CDR3 is TGCGCCAGCAGCCAAAGAGGGGATAGTCTCAATGAGCAGTTCTTC.

The sample holds many counts of this clonotype. This rearrangement joins TRBV15 to TRBJ1-5; a possible D gene is TRBD1 (5 bases). V was trimmed by 0 bases and J by 11 bases, leaving 14 bases between them. The CDR3 contains 14 residues. The V gene's germline CDR1 is LNHNV and CDR2 YYDKDF (reference sequence). The CDR3 here is CATSRDGGGTTQHF. DNA of the CDR3: TGTGCCACCAGCAGAGATGGTGGAGGGACGACCCAGCATTTT.

A few counts support this clonotype. The J gene is TRBJ1-1, the V gene TRBV5-4; possible D gene TRBD1, 5 bases. Trimming took 3 bases from V and 1 from J, leaving 10 bases between them. The CDR3 is made up of 14 amino acids. Germline loops: CDR1 SGHNT, CDR2 YYREEE (reference sequence). CDR3 protein: CASSSRGTNTEAFF. DNA for the CDR3: TGTGCCAGCAGCTCCCGGGGGACGAACACTGAAGCTTTCTTT.

There are many counts of this clonotype. This chain connects TRBV27 to TRBJ2-3, with 8 bases matching TRBD1. This CDR3 region has 14 residues. Germline V gives CDR1 MNHEY, CDR2 SMNVEV (reference sequence). V lost 6 bases and J lost 2; bases outside the gene matches: 4. DNA for the CDR3: TGTGCCAGCAGGAGACAGGGGCTCACAGATACGCAGTATTTT. This codes for CASRRQGLTDTQYF.

There are many counts of this clonotype. This sequence joins TRBV4-2 and TRBJ1-2; D is possibly TRBD1 (6 bases). The germline CDR1 and CDR2 sequences are LGHNA and YNFKEQ. The CDR3 covers 15 residues. V lost 0 bases, J lost 4 bases, and 12 bases lay in between. The CDR3 coding sequence is TGTGCCAGCAGCCAAGATAGGACAGAGATCTATGGCTACACCTTC. Amino acids: CASSQDRTEIYGYTF.

Only a few counts were recorded for this clonotype. The J gene is TRBJ2-3, the V gene TRBV5-4; D perhaps matches TRBD1 (6 bases). There are 17 residues in the CDR3. The V and J ends lost 4 bases and 4 bases respectively, with 22 bases between them. Germline V gene data show CDR1 as SGHNT and CDR2 as YYREEE (reference sequence). CDR3 DNA: TGTGCCAGCAGCCCGAGGGGTACAGGGATCCCCTCAGATACGCAGTATTTT. This translates into CASSPRGTGIPSDTQYF.

This clonotype appeared many times. The chain combines TRBV2 with TRBJ1-1; D might be TRBD1 (6 bases). Trimming pared 6 bases from V and 5 bases from J, leaving 10 bases between. The germline gives CDR1 SNHLY, CDR2 FYNNEI. This CDR3 region has 12 residues. CDR3 sequence (DNA): TGTGCCAGCAGACTCACAGGGACTGAAGCTTTCTTT. Its translation is CASRLTGTEAFF.

This clonotype was detected a few times. The gene calls are TRBV12-5 and TRBJ2-7, with D unresolved. The CDR3 loop spans 14 amino acids. Germline-derived CDR1 and CDR2 are LGHNT and FRNRAP. V lost 3 bases and J 9 bases, leaving 18 bases between the germline ends. CDR3 region: CASGLEGPRTRQYF. The CDR3 bases are TGTGCTAGTGGTTTAGAAGGGCCCCGTACGCGGCAGTACTTC.

This clonotype was counted ten times or more. The gene calls are TRBV29-1 and TRBJ2-1; D not certain. Germline V CDR1 and CDR2: SQVTM, ANQGSEA. Trimming pared 3 bases from V and 5 bases from J, leaving 5 bases between. The CDR3 contains 11 residues. Here the CDR3 DNA reads TGCAGCGTTGACAGAAACAATGAGCAGTTCTTC. This sequence encodes CSVDRNNEQFF.

This clonotype was picked up many times. V usage is TRBV7-9 and J usage is TRBJ2-7, with D perhaps matching TRBD2 (5 bases). Trimming removed 9 bases at V and 2 bases at J, with 17 bases between. The CDR3 totals 14 residues. From germline, CDR1 is SEHNR and CDR2 FQNEAQ (reference sequence). CDR3 DNA sequence: TGTGCCAGTGTACACTCCCCCGGGACCTACGAGCAGTACTTC. Translating it yields CASVHSPGTYEQYF.

The chain carries TRBV27 and TRBJ1-6, with 8 bases identical to TRBD1. Trimming removed 3 bases from V and 9 bases from J; junction bases left unmatched: 4. This CDR3 has 14 residues. CDR1 and CDR2 (germline): MNHEY, SMNVEV (reference sequence). CDR3 nucleotides: TGTGCCAGCAGTTTTAGGACAGGGATTTCACCCCTCCACTTT. The encoded protein is CASSFRTGISPLHF.

In this sample, this clonotype turned up many times. The gene calls are TRBV18 and TRBJ2-1; D unclear. The CDR3 totals 14 residues. Trimming took off 1 base at V and 0 bases at J, with 4 bases between the two ends. Germline CDR1 reads KGHSH; CDR2 reads LQKENI. CDR3 DNA: TGTGCCAGCTCACCACAGGCCTCCTACAATGAGCAGTTCTTC. Translated: CASSPQASYNEQFF.

This clonotype was seen at least ten times. V gene TRBV6-1 combines with J gene TRBJ1-1; D unclear. V lost 9 bases, J lost 0 bases, and 2 bases lay in between. Germline CDR1 is MNHNS and CDR2 is SASEGT. The CDR3 totals 10 residues. The CDR3 region is CARMNTEAFF. CDR3 DNA sequence: TGTGCCAGGATGAACACTGAAGCTTTCTTT.

This clonotype came up many times. The chain has TRBV18 and TRBJ1-5; D not certain. Germline loops: CDR1 KGHSH, CDR2 LQKENI. This CDR3 is built from 13 residues. V was cut by 0 bases and J by 6 bases, with 6 bases left in between. CDR3 sequence (DNA): TGTGCCAGCTCACCACCGGGAAGTCAGCCCCAGCATTTT. Amino acids: CASSPPGSQPQHF.

The rearrangement uses TRBV9 and TRBJ1-6; D gene ambiguous. There are 12 residues in the CDR3. CDR1 is SGDLS and CDR2 is YYNGEE in the germline V gene. V dropped 0 bases and J dropped 12 bases, with 7 bases sitting between them. The CDR3 DNA follows: TGTGCCAGCAGCGTAGACGGCGAACCCCTCCACTTT. Translated, it gives CASSVDGEPLHF.

This clonotype was seen ten or more times. The V gene is TRBV6-1, the J gene TRBJ1-1, with 7 bases that match TRBD1. Germline assignment: CDR1 MNHNS and CDR2 SASEGT. The CDR3 is 15 residues long. V gave up 5 bases and J gave up 0 bases; unmatched junction bases: 6. The CDR3: CASSTMTGMNTEAFF. The CDR3 DNA follows: TGTGCCAGCAGTACGATGACAGGGATGAACACTGAAGCTTTCTTT.

The chain employs TRBV7-9 and TRBJ1-1; the D gene is possibly TRBD1 (5 bases). The germline V gene has CDR1 SEHNR and CDR2 FQNEAQ (reference sequence). V lost 5 bases and J 0 bases, leaving 19 bases between the germline ends. The CDR3 extends over 17 amino acids. In DNA form, the CDR3 reads TGTGCCAGCAGCCCCCCGTTGGGGGTGACCCTGAACACTGAAGCTTTCTTT. It specifies CASSPPLGVTLNTEAFF.

The chain recombines TRBV6-2 or TRBV6-3 with TRBJ2-7, with D unclear. This CDR3 has 13 residues. V was clipped by 0 bases and J by 4 bases, with 7 bases between them. From germline, CDR1 is MNHEY and CDR2 SVGEGT. The CDR3 reads CASSYSARYEQYF. The CDR3 DNA reads as TGTGCCAGCAGTTACTCGGCGCGTTACGAGCAGTACTTC.

This clonotype was counted ten times or more. The chain combines TRBV6-5 with TRBJ2-2; tentative D call: TRBD2 (6 bases). Germline V gene sequence: CDR1 MNHEY, CDR2 SVGAGI. The germline V and J ends were trimmed by 5 bases and 9 bases, with 13 bases remaining between them. The CDR3 runs 13 residues. The chain's CDR3 is CASSPGLQRELFF. In DNA, the CDR3 is TGTGCCAGCAGTCCGGGACTCCAAAGGGAGCTGTTTTTT.

V gene TRBV25-1 combines with J gene TRBJ2-3, with D hard to call. The CDR3 runs 14 residues. V was trimmed by 5 bases and J by 4 bases, leaving 13 bases between them. CDR1 is MGHDK, CDR2 SYGVNS, per germline. The chain's CDR3 is CASSKSGLSDTQYF. As DNA, the CDR3 is TGTGCCAGCAGTAAGTCCGGCTTATCAGATACGCAGTATTTT.

The rearrangement joins TRBV6-5 to TRBJ2-7; D could derive from TRBD1 or TRBD2 (5 bases each). Trimming removed 6 bases at V and 7 bases at J, with 16 bases between. CDR1 is MNHEY, CDR2 SVGAGI, per germline. The CDR3 is 13 amino acids. The CDR3 region has the DNA TGTGCCAGCAGCCCCCGGGACCCCCTGGAGCAGTACTTC. This translates into CASSPRDPLEQYF.

The chain combines TRBV2 with TRBJ1-1; TRBD1 matches 7 bases. The length of the CDR3 is 13 residues. Germline lookup yields CDR1 SNHLY and CDR2 FYNNEI. The J segment lost 9 bases and the V segment lost 4 bases, leaving 8 bases of the junction unmatched. The CDR3 protein is CASSVTGRGQAFF. As DNA, the CDR3 is TGTGCCAGCAGTGTGACGGGGAGGGGGCAAGCTTTCTTT. Drawing the rest from reference TRBV2 and TRBJ1-1, the complete variable domain is EPEVTQTPSHQVTQMGQEVILRCVPISNHLYFYWYRQILGQKVEFLVSFYNNEISEKSEIFDDQFSVERPDGSNFTLKIRSTKLEDSAMYFCASSVTGRGQAFFGQGTRLTVV.

A word on this clonotype: Germline is not matched at one junction end, which may reflect a read error. V gene TRBV6-5 combines with J gene TRBJ1-2; no reliable D call. The germline CDR1 and CDR2 sequences are MNHEY and SVGAGI. The length of the CDR3 is 13 residues. CDR3 loop: CANSPTINYGYTF. CDR3 DNA sequence: TGTGCCAACAGTCCTACCATTAACTATGGCTACACCTTC.

This chain connects TRBV20-1 to TRBJ2-3; perhaps TRBD1 as D (6 bases). This CDR3 comprises 13 residues. V was trimmed by 3 bases and J by 1 base, leaving 8 bases between them. Germline CDR1 DFQATT, CDR2 SNEGSKA (reference sequence). CDR3 loop: CSARTGGTDTQYF. CDR3 in DNA: TGCAGTGCTAGGACAGGTGGCACAGATACGCAGTATTTT.

This clonotype has just a few counts. The chain carries TRBV12-3 or TRBV12-4 and TRBJ2-2; D might be TRBD1 (8 bases). This CDR3 comprises 14 residues. Trimming took 4 bases from V and 5 from J, leaving 11 bases between them. The CDR3: CASSYRGGTGELFF. CDR3 nucleotide sequence: TGTGCCAGCAGTTACAGGGGGGGGACCGGGGAGCTGTTTTTT.

A few counts support this clonotype. The rearrangement joins TRBV28 to TRBJ2-5; 8 bases align to TRBD2. The germline V gene has CDR1 MDHEN and CDR2 SYDVKM. The CDR3 spans 14 residues. V shed 6 bases and J 5 bases; nucleotides not matched to a gene: 8. CDR3 coding DNA: TGTGCCAGCAGGGAGCGGGGGTCCTGGGAGACCCAGTACTTC. Translated: CASRERGSWETQYF.

This clonotype was observed a handful of times. The chain has TRBV5-1 and TRBJ1-1; D gene unclear. V dropped 4 bases and J dropped 0 bases, with 16 bases sitting between them. The V gene's germline CDR1 is SGHRS and CDR2 YFSETQ. The CDR3 is 16 amino acids. The CDR3 reads CASSRVDLTMNTEAFF. The CDR3 DNA reads as TGCGCCAGCAGCCGAGTAGACCTCACAATGAACACTGAAGCTTTCTTT.